This TCR beta chain was sequenced during a study of molecular identifiers for immune sequencing clone quantification. The use of previously described methods and listed TCR primers produced the bulk TCR libraries. Via MiXCR, TCRdb re-called the PCR reads, giving one row per CDR3 protein. The sample records approximately 97,000 distinct CDR3 sequences, 24% being singletons. Libraries of naive CD8 T cells were made from 20,000 to 1,000,000 sorted cells. They used 10%, 30% or 50% RNA. The sorting of naive CD8 T cells used the CD8+CD4-CCR7+CD45RA+ phenotype. Study-wide findings and caveats: Underestimation of highly expanded clone sizes could arise where identical TCR molecules share a barcode.

This clonotype was counted at least ten times. Its antigen is unidentified. Germline loops: CDR1 MNHEY, CDR2 SVGEGT. V lost 5 bases, J lost 7 bases, and 10 bases stayed unmatched. The CDR3 length is 15 residues. The chain couples TRBV6-2 or TRBV6-3 to TRBJ2-7; 11 nucleotides agree with TRBD2. This TCR was recovered from a human donor in good health. Some libraries in this study had Jurkat cell RNA spiked in. Sequencing was carried out using naive CD8+ T cells from blood, with Jurkat cell RNA spiked in. Documented subset: FACS-sorted CD8+CD4-CCR7+CD45RA+ naive T cells. The CDR3 loop is CASSEQLAGAWEQYF. The CDR3, as DNA: TGTGCCAGCAGTGAACAACTAGCGGGAGCGTGGGAGCAGTACTTC.